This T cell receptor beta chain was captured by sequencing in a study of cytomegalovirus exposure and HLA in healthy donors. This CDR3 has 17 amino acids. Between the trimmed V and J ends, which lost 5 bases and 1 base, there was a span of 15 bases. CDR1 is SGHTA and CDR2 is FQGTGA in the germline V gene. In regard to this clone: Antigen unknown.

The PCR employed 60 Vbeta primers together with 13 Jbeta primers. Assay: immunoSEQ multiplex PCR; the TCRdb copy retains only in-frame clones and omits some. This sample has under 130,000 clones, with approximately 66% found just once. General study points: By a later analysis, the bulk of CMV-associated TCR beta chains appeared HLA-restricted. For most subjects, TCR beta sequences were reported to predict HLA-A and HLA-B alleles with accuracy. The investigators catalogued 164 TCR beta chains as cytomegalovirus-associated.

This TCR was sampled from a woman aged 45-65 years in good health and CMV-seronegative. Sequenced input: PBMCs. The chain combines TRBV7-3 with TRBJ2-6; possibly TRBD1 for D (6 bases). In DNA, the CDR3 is TGTGCCAGCAGCCCTCAGGGGATGCCTTCTGGGGCCAACGTCCTGACTTTC. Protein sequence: CASSPQGMPSGANVLTF.